This TCR beta chain was retrieved from a study of cytotoxic CD8 clonotypes in ibrutinib-treated CLL. Overall study context: Productive templates averaged approximately 260,000 per sample, and productive rearrangements 94,082. Points from the study as a whole: Exceeding age-matched healthy donors, baseline clonality also tracked the counts of circulating CD8+ T cells.

The CDR3 loop spans 15 amino acids. J lost 1 base, V lost 6 bases, and 8 bases had no gene match. Germline V gene lookup returns CDR1 SEHNR and CDR2 FQNEAQ (reference sequence). The targeted sequencing depth was 1 in 200,000 to 1 in 1 million T cells. Generated by immunoSEQ multiplex PCR, the TCRdb table keeps only in-frame clones and is missing some. Among roughly 180,000 clones listed, 72% were seen once. Turning to this clone: The antigen is unknown.

The rearrangement links TRBV7-9 to TRBJ2-7; 8 bases match TRBD1. This receptor was identified in a human donor with chronic lymphocytic leukemia. The sequencing used PBMCs, collected after 24 months of ibrutinib treatment. The CDR3 spells CASRMTGERSYEQYF. For the CDR3, the DNA is TGTGCCAGCAGAATGACAGGGGAGAGATCCTACGAGCAGTACTTC.